The rows below give T cell receptor beta chains drawn from one sample of a study of monozygotic twins with cystic fibrosis. The repertoire was sequenced with immunoSEQ multiplex PCR; TCRdb's copy has only in-frame clones and lacks some. The data hold approximately 20,000 clones, with less than 98% observed a single time. Sequencing was carried out using blood. These receptor sequences come from a girl between 10 and 17 years old with cystic fibrosis. CDR3s include the opening cysteine and the closing phenylalanine or tryptophan. D genes are given only for firm matches. Not all rows give a size; the values are once, few, many and, for expanded clones, a class.

cdr3_length j_call d_call v_call clone_size cdr3_nt cdr3_aa
16 TRBJ1-3 TRBD1 TRBV9 NA TGTGCCAGCAGCCTACGGGACAGGGACCCTGGAAACACCATATATTTT CASSLRDRDPGNTIYF
13 TRBJ2-1 NA TRBV30 once TGTGCCTGGAGTGTAGGAGTTGGGGGGGAGCAGTTCTTC CAWSVGVGGEQFF
15 TRBJ1-4 NA TRBV5-6 NA TGTGCCAGCAGCTTGTTTTGGACAGATAATGAAAAACTGTTTTTT CASSLFWTDNEKLFF
16 TRBJ2-5 TRBD1 TRBV2 NA TGTGCCAGCAGGCCCGGGACAGGGGTGTACGGGGAGACCCAGTACTTC CASRPGTGVYGETQYF
17 TRBJ2-7 NA TRBV30 NA TGTGCCTGGACTACTCCGGCCCCCAGGGTAAGCTCCTACGAGCAGTACTTC CAWTTPAPRVSSYEQYF
15 TRBJ1-5 TRBD1 TRBV30 NA TGTGCCTGGAGTCCAGGGACAGGGTACAATCAGCCCCAGCATTTT CAWSPGTGYNQPQHF
16 TRBJ2-2 NA TRBV4-3 NA TGCGCCAGCAGCCGTGGATTAGCCGATGACACCGGGGAGCTGTTTTTT CASSRGLADDTGELFF
15 TRBJ2-2 NA TRBV5-1 NA TGCGCCAGCAGCTTGGAACTAGCCGGCACCGGGGAGCTGTTTTTT CASSLELAGTGELFF
15 TRBJ1-5 NA TRBV15 NA TGTGCCACCAGCAGAGATTTAGGTCGCAATCAGCCCCAGCATTTT CATSRDLGRNQPQHF
15 TRBJ1-5 TRBD1 TRBV28 few TGTGCCAGCAGTAGTCTCGGGACAGGGGATCAGCCCCAGCATTTT CASSSLGTGDQPQHF